This TCR beta chain comes out of a study of immune characterization of retroperitoneal liposarcoma. Using its own MiXCR run on the PCR reads, TCRdb lists one record per CDR3 protein. This table holds around 19,000 distinct CDR3 sequences, under 45% found once. The germline gives CDR1 MNHNS, CDR2 SASEGT. The CDR3 loop spans 12 amino acids. V shed 4 bases, J shed 7 bases, and the junction held 0 bases outside the gene matches. This clonotype was picked up many times. The chain recombines TRBV6-1 with TRBJ2-4; the match to TRBD1 covers 8 bases. Sequencing used blood. This TCR came from a male donor with retroperitoneal liposarcoma. In nucleotides, the CDR3 is TGTGCCAGCAGTGGACAGGGGAACATTCAGTACTTC. The encoded protein is CASSGQGNIQYF.